Presented here are 8 T cell receptor beta chains from one specimen sequenced in a study of CD8 T cells in Susac syndrome. Random hexamers served to reverse transcribe about 0.45 to 1 ug RNA. TCRdb used MiXCR to reprocess the immunoSEQ multiplex PCR reads, holding one entry per CDR3 protein. The sample has 250,000 or so distinct CDR3 sequences, roughly 95% seen once. Sequenced: CD4+ T cells from PBMCs. The source of these receptors is a human donor with multiple sclerosis.

This chain joins TRBV5-1 and TRBJ2-2; maybe TRBD2 (6 bases). The ends were cut back, 3 bases at V and 5 bases at J, with 14 bases in the middle. The CDR3 covers 15 residues. The germline V gene has CDR1 SGHRS and CDR2 YFSETQ. CDR3: CASSYGRRRTGELFF. The DNA for the CDR3 is TGCGCCAGCAGCTATGGGAGGCGAAGAACCGGGGAGCTGTTTTTT.

The chain couples TRBV30 to TRBJ2-7; 12 bases line up with TRBD1. CDR1 and CDR2 (germline): GTSNPN, SVGIG (reference sequence). V was pared by 4 bases and J by 5 bases, with 6 bases of the junction left unmatched. This CDR3 region has 14 residues. CDR3 amino acids: CAWMRDRGPDEQYV. CDR3 sequence (DNA): TGTGCCTGGATGCGGGACAGGGGGCCAGACGAGCAGTACGTC.

This chain connects TRBV3-1 to TRBJ2-6; D is uncertain. Germline CDR1 and CDR2: LGHDT and YNNKEL (reference sequence). V lost 1 base and J lost 0, with 4 bases in between. CDR3 size: 15 residues. The CDR3 here is CASSQVHSGANVLTF. DNA of the CDR3: TGTGCCAGCAGCCAAGTGCACTCTGGGGCCAACGTCCTGACTTTC.

V gene TRBV9 combines with J gene TRBJ2-7; the D gene is possibly TRBD1 (5 bases). Germline assignment: CDR1 SGDLS and CDR2 YYNGEE. The CDR3 runs 14 residues. V gave up 1 base and J gave up 6 bases, with 14 bases separating them. The CDR3 reads CASSVISQGGEQYF. The DNA for the CDR3 is TGTGCCAGCAGCGTAATTTCGCAGGGCGGCGAGCAGTACTTC.

V usage is TRBV6-2 or TRBV6-3 and J usage is TRBJ2-2, with a possible D match to TRBD2 (6 bases). Germline CDR1 and CDR2: MNHEY and SVGEGT. This CDR3 is 13 amino acids long. V lost 8 bases, J lost 2 bases, and 9 bases lay in between. The chain's CDR3 is CASLAQNTGELFF. DNA for the CDR3: TGTGCCAGCCTAGCGCAAAACACCGGGGAGCTGTTTTTT.

The J gene is TRBJ2-7, the V gene TRBV7-9, with TRBD1 identical over 7 bases. The V segment lost 5 bases and the J segment 1 base; nucleotides outside the gene matches: 11. CDR3 size: 16 residues. CDR1 and CDR2 from the germline V gene are SEHNR and FQNEAQ (reference sequence). The CDR3 spells CASSPVGDRPSYEQYF. For the CDR3, the DNA is TGTGCCAGCAGCCCAGTAGGGGACAGACCTTCCTACGAGCAGTACTTC.

This clonotype was detected once. This rearrangement joins TRBV20-1 to TRBJ2-7; TRBD2 aligns across 12 bases. Germline V gene lookup returns CDR1 DFQATT and CDR2 SNEGSKA (reference sequence). The V and J ends lost 3 bases and 2 bases, in that order; junction bases with no gene match: 5. The CDR3 loop spans 15 amino acids. The CDR3: CSASPLAGGAYEQYF. The DNA for the CDR3 is TGCAGTGCTAGTCCACTAGCGGGGGGAGCCTACGAGCAGTACTTC.

J is TRBJ1-2 and V is TRBV12-3 or TRBV12-4; D gene uncertain. The V gene lost 6 bases and the J gene lost 5 bases, with 22 bases spanning the gap. This CDR3 contains 16 residues. The CDR3 loop is CASSLIEGPNFYGYTF. The CDR3, as DNA: TGTGCCAGCAGCTTAATAGAAGGCCCCAACTTTTATGGCTACACCTTC.